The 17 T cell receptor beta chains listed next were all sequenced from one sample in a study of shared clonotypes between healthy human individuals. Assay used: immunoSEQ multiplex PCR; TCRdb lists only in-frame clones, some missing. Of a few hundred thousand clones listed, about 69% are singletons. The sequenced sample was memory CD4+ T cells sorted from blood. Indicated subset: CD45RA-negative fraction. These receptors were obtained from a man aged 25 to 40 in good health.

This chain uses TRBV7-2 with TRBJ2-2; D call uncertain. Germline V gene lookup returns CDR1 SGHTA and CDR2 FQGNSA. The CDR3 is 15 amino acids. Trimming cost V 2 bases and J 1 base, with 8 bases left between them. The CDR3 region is CASSLRTENTGELFF. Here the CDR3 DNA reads TGTGCCAGCAGCTTACGGACCGAGAACACCGGGGAGCTGTTTTTT.

The CDR3 here is CASSPQARVAGSIYEQYF. Written as DNA, the CDR3 is TGTGCCAGTAGCCCCCAGGCGAGAGTAGCGGGAAGTATTTACGAGCAGTACTTC. The chain is built from TRBV19 and TRBJ2-7; TRBD2 agrees at 8 bases. This CDR3 is 18 amino acids long. V lost 6 bases, J lost 4 bases, and 20 bases stayed unmatched. Germline V lookup: CDR1 LNHDA, CDR2 SQIVND (reference sequence).

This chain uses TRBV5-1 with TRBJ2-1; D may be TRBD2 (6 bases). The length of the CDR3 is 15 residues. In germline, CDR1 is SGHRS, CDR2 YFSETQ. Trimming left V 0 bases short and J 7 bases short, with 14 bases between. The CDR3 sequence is CASSLGLASENEQFF. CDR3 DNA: TGCGCCAGCAGCTTGGGCCTAGCGAGCGAGAATGAGCAGTTCTTC.

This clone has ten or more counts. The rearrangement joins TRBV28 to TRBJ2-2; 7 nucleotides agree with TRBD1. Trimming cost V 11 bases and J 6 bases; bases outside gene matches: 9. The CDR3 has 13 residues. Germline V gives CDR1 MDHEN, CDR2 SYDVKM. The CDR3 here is CAAVRQGAGELFF. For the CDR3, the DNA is TGTGCCGCCGTCCGACAGGGCGCCGGGGAGCTGTTTTTT.

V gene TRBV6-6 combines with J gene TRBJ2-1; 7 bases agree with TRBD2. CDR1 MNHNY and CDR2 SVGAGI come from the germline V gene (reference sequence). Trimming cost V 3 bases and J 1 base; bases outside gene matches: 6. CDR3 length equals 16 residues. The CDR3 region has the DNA TGTGCCAGCAGTTATAGGGGAGCGGGGTCCTACAATGAGCAGTTCTTC. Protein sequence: CASSYRGAGSYNEQFF.

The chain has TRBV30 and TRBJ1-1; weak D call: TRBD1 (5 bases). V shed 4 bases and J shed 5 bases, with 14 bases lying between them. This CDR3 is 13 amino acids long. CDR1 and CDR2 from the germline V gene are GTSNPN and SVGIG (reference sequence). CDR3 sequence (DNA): TGTGCCTGGACGAGGGGTTTCGGGACTGAAGCTTTCTTT. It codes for CAWTRGFGTEAFF.

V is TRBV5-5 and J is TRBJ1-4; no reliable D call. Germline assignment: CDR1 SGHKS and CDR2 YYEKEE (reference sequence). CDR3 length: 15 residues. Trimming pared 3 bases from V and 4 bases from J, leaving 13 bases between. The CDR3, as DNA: TGTGCCAGCAGCTCGCTACAGAGATTTAATGAAAAACTGTTTTTT. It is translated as CASSSLQRFNEKLFF.

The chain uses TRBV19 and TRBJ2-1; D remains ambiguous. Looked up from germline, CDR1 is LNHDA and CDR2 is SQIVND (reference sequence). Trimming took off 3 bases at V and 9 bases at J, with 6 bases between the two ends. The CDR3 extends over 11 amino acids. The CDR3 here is CASSIGPEQFF. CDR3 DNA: TGTGCCAGTAGTATCGGTCCTGAGCAGTTCTTC.

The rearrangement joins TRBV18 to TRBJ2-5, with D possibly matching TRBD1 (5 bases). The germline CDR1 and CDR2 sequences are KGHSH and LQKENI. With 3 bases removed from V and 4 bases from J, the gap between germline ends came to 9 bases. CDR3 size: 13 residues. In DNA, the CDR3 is TGTGCCAGCTCACCGGCAGGGCCAGAGACCCAGTACTTC. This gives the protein CASSPAGPETQYF.

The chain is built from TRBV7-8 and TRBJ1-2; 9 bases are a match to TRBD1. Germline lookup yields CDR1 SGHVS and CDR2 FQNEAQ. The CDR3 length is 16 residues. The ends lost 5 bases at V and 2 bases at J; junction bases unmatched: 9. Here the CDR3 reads CASSPKTGGPNYGYTF. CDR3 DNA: TGTGCCAGCAGCCCTAAAACAGGGGGCCCAAACTATGGCTACACCTTC.

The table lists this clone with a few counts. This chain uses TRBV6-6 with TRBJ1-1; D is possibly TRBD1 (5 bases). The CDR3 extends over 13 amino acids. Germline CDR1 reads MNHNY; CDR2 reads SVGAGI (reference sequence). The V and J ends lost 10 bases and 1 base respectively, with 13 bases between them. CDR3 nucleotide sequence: TGTGCCACGAGGGGTCTCTCGAACACTGAAGCTTTCTTT. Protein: CATRGLSNTEAFF.

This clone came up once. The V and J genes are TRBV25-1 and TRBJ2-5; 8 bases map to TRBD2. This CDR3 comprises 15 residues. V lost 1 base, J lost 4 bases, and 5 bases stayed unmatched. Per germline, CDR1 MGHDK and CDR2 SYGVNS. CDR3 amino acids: CASSEWSGRIETQYF. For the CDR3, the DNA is TGTGCCAGCAGTGAATGGAGCGGGAGAATAGAGACCCAGTACTTC.

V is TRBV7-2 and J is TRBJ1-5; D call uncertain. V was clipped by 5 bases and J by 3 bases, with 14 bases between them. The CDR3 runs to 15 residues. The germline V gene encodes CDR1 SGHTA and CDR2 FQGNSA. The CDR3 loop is CASSERGHPNQPQHF. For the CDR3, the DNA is TGTGCCAGCAGCGAGAGAGGTCACCCCAATCAGCCCCAGCATTTT. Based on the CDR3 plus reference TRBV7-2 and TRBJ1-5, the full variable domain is GAGVSQSPSNKVTEKGKDVELRCDPISGHTALYWYRQSLGQGLEFLIYFQGNSAPDKSGLPSDRFSAERTGGSVSTLTIQRTQQEDSAVYLCASSERGHPNQPQHFGDGTRLSIL.

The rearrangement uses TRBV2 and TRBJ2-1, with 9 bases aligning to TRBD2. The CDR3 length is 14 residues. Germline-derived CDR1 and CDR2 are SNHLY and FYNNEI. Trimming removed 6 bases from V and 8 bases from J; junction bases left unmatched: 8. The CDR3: CASSSLAGLYEQFF. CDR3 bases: TGTGCCAGCAGCAGTCTAGCGGGATTATATGAGCAGTTCTTC.

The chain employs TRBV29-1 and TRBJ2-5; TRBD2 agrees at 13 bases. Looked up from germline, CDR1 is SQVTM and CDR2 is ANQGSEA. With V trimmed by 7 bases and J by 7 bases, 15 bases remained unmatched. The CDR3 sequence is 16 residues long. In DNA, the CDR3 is TGCAGCGCGATTGGGACTAGCGGGAAGGATCTGGGGACCCAGTACTTC. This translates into CSAIGTSGKDLGTQYF.

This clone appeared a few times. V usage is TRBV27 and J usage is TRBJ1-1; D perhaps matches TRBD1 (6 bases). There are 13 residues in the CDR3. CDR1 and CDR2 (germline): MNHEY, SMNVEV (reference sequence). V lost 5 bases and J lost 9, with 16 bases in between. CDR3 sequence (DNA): TGTGCCAGCAGTCAAACCCCCGACAGGAAAGCTTTCTTT. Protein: CASSQTPDRKAFF.

The CDR3 here is CATQGGTYNEQYF. In nucleotides, the CDR3 is TGTGCCACCCAAGGGGGGACCTATAACGAGCAGTACTTC. The V gene is TRBV2, the J gene TRBJ2-7; D tentatively fits TRBD1 or TRBD2 (6 bases each). The CDR3 has 13 residues. The germline CDR1 and CDR2 sequences are SNHLY and FYNNEI. V was trimmed by 10 bases and J by 5 bases, leaving 18 bases between them.